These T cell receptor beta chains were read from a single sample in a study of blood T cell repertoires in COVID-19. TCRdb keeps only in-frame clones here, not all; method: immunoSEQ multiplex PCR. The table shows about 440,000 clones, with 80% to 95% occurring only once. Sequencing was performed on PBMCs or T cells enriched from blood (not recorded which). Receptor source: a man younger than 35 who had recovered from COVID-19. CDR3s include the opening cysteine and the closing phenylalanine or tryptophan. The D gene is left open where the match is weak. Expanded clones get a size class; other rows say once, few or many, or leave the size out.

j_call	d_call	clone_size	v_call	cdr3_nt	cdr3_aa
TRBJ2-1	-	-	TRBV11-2	TGTGCCAGCAGCTTAGGAGAGATCTACAATGAGCAGTTCTTC	CASSLGEIYNEQFF
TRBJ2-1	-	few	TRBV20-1	TGCAGTGCTAGACCGTACAATGAGCAGTTCTTC	CSARPYNEQFF
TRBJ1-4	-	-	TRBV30	TGTGCCTGGGCCACAGGGAGTAATGAAAAACTGTTTTTT	CAWATGSNEKLFF
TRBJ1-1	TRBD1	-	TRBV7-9	TGTGCCAGCAGCCCGAGAGGACAGGGTTTACACACTGAAGCTTTCTTT	CASSPRGQGLHTEAFF
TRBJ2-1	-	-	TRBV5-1	TGCGCCAGCAGCTTGGGTCCAGAAAGCTACAATGAGCAGTTCTTC	CASSLGPESYNEQFF
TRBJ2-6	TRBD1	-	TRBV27	TGTGCCAGCAGTTCCTCCTTAAAGGGACAGCTGGAGGCCAACGTCCTGACTTTC	CASSSSLKGQLEANVLTF
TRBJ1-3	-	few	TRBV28	TGTGCCAGCAGTGGGGTGCTGGGTGACAGAATTTTATCCTGGACCTCTGGAAACACCATATATTTT	CASSGVLGDRILSWTSGNTIYF
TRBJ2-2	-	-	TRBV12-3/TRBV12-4	TGTGCCAGCAGCGCTCAGGGTCCCGGGGAGCTGTTTTTT	CASSAQGPGELFF
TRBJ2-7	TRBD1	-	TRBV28	TGTGCCATCGGGACAGCTCATCGCTACGAGCAGTACTTC	CAIGTAHRYEQYF
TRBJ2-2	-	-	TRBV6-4	TGTGCCAGCAGAGAGACACCGAACACCGGGGAGCTGTTTTTT	CASRETPNTGELFF
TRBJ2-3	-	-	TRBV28	TGTGCCAGCAGTTTATACGGGGCAGATACGCAGTATTTT	CASSLYGADTQYF